The present TCR beta chain was sequenced within a study of T cell repertoires in cytomegalovirus infection. For the study at large: Selected CMV epitopes included recently identified HLA-C-restricted ones as well as well-studied HLA-B-restricted ones. In public TCR beta signatures, there were indications of both CMV infection and matching HLA type. Study-wide findings and caveats: Adding up the frequency of public TCR beta families identified people who carried CMV plus the relevant HLA. The ex vivo response showed dominance by HLA-C-restricted CMV-specific TCR beta clonotypes.

As regards this clonotype: What it binds is unknown.

V lost 5 bases, J lost 1 base, and 25 bases lay in between. Germline values: CDR1 MNHEY, CDR2 SMNVEV (reference sequence). This CDR3 is 19 amino acids long. Using its own MiXCR run on the reads, TCRdb lists one record per CDR3 protein. The sample has about 220,000 distinct CDR3 sequences; approximately 40% are singletons. The sample was CD8+ T cells from cultured PBMCs, taken from culture after CMV antigen stimulation. The clonotype was recovered from a human donor in good health (CMV status not recorded). Some clones in this sample may be carry-over from other donors' samples. The V call is TRBV27, the J call TRBJ2-3, with D maybe TRBD1 (6 bases). The CDR3: CASSPTGFDSVRGTDTQYF. CDR3 nucleotides: TGTGCCAGCAGTCCTACAGGGTTTGATTCGGTTAGGGGCACAGATACGCAGTATTTT.